The rows below give T cell receptor beta chains drawn from one sample of a study of OX40 agonist ivuxolimab in advanced cancers. Libraries were prepared by immunoSEQ multiplex PCR; TCRdb keeps only in-frame clonotypes and omits some of them. This sample has tens of thousands of clones, with roughly 90% found just once. Material: CD4+ or CD8+ T cells sorted from blood, obtained in a trial of the OX40 agonist ivuxolimab. The receptors here all came from an adult with an advanced solid tumor such as melanoma, head and neck, liver or kidney cancer. Each CDR3 is given with its conserved first and last residue. D genes are given only for firm matches. Size is omitted from some rows. Given values are once, few, many or a class for expanded clones.

J,V,D,size,DNA,CDR3
TRBJ2-1,TRBV25-1,NA,NA,TGTGCCAGCAGTGAATGGGGCCAGGGAGCCTACAATGAGCAGTTCTTC,CASSEWGQGAYNEQFF
TRBJ2-3,TRBV5-1,TRBD2,NA,TGCGCCAGCAGAGAGGGACTAGCGGGCACAGATACGCAGTATTTT,CASREGLAGTDTQYF
TRBJ2-5,TRBV18,NA,NA,TGTGCCAGCTCACTAGCGCAAGAGACCCAGTACTTC,CASSLAQETQYF
TRBJ1-2,TRBV30,TRBD1,NA,TGTGCCTGGAGCCCCTTCACAGGGGGCTATGGCTACACCTTC,CAWSPFTGGYGYTF
TRBJ1-3,TRBV4-2,NA,once,TGTGCCAGCAGCCAAGGCCTAGGACCTGGAAACACCATATATTTT,CASSQGLGPGNTIYF
TRBJ2-1,TRBV7-2,TRBD2,NA,TGTGCCAGCAGCCAGGGTCCGGGAGGCTACAATGAGCAGTTCTTC,CASSQGPGGYNEQFF
TRBJ2-1,TRBV2,NA,NA,TGTGCCAGCAGTCCCGACTATCCAAATGAGCAGTTCTTC,CASSPDYPNEQFF
TRBJ1-4,TRBV6-5,NA,NA,TGTGCCAGCAGTCCTCGACAGCCTAATGAAAAACTGTTTTTT,CASSPRQPNEKLFF
TRBJ1-5,TRBV29-1,TRBD1,NA,TGCAGCGTCACCGGACAGGGTGGTCAGCCCCAGCATTTT,CSVTGQGGQPQHF
TRBJ2-3,TRBV7-3,TRBD2,NA,TGTGCCAGCAGCCCGGGACTAGCTGCAGATACGCAGTATTTT,CASSPGLAADTQYF
TRBJ2-5,TRBV7-3,NA,NA,TGTGCCAGCAGCTCGGGGCTAGCGACCCAGTACTTC,CASSSGLATQYF
TRBJ2-2,TRBV7-3,NA,NA,TGTGCCAGCAGCGACCACAGAGCAAGAAACACCGGGGAGCTGTTTTTT,CASSDHRARNTGELFF
TRBJ1-1,TRBV19,NA,once,TGTGCCAGTCGGGATTGGGGCGAGGAGAGAACTGAAGCTTTCTTT,CASRDWGEERTEAFF
TRBJ1-2,TRBV10-2,TRBD1,NA,TGCGCCGGGGGGACAGGGAGTAACTATGGCTACACCTTT,CAGGTGSNYGYTF
TRBJ2-5,TRBV25-1,NA,few,TGTGCCAGCAGTGAGGGGTGGGAAGGGCAAGAGACCCAGTACTTC,CASSEGWEGQETQYF
TRBJ1-2,TRBV9,NA,few,TGTGCCAGCAGCCCTAGGACGGGAAACTATGGCTACACCTTC,CASSPRTGNYGYTF
TRBJ1-5,TRBV6-1,NA,NA,TGTGCCAGCAGTGAGTATAGGGGTCGTCAGCCCCAGCATTTT,CASSEYRGRQPQHF
TRBJ2-7,TRBV16,TRBD1,once,TGTGCCAGCAGCCCGATAGGTGGACAGGGAATCAACGAGCAGTACTTC,CASSPIGGQGINEQYF
TRBJ2-2,TRBV7-8,TRBD1,NA,TGTGCCAGCAGCCCTCCTTACCGGGACAGGAACACCGGGGAGCTGTTTTTT,CASSPPYRDRNTGELFF
TRBJ2-1,TRBV5-1,NA,NA,TGCGCCAGCAGCTTGCCAGTCTACAATGAGCAGTTCTTC,CASSLPVYNEQFF
TRBJ2-1,TRBV19,NA,NA,TGTGCCAGTAGTATTACCTGGACGGGCCATGAGCAGTTCTTC,CASSITWTGHEQFF
TRBJ1-5,TRBV4-1,NA,NA,TGCGCCAGCAGCCTTTCCGGAGTCAATCAGCCCCAGCATTTT,CASSLSGVNQPQHF
TRBJ2-1,TRBV27,NA,few,TGTGCCAGCAGTTCATCACTGGGCTCCTACAATGAGCAGTTCTTC,CASSSSLGSYNEQFF
TRBJ2-4,TRBV9,TRBD1,NA,TGTGCCAGCAGCCCCCTGGTTGAGGGGGCCGGCATTCAGTACTTC,CASSPLVEGAGIQYF
TRBJ2-5,TRBV7-9,NA,NA,TGTGCCAGCAGGCGTGAGGAGACCCAGTACTTC,CASRREETQYF
TRBJ1-2,TRBV28,NA,NA,TGTGCCAGCAGTTTATCCGGGGAAGGCTACACCTTC,CASSLSGEGYTF
TRBJ2-5,TRBV5-1,TRBD1,NA,TGCGCCAGCAGCTGGACAGGGGGTGGCCAAGAGACCCAGTACTTC,CASSWTGGGQETQYF
TRBJ1-3,TRBV5-1,NA,NA,TGCGCCAGCAGCAGGTCGAACTCTGGAAACACCATATATTTT,CASSRSNSGNTIYF
TRBJ2-5,TRBV7-3,TRBD2,NA,TGTGCCAGCATCAAGCCCGGGACTAGCGGGGGGCAGGGAGAGACCCAGTACTTC,CASIKPGTSGGQGETQYF
TRBJ2-1,TRBV11-3,TRBD2,once,TGTGCCAGCAGCTCCGTAGCGGGAGGGTACAATGAGCAGTTCTTC,CASSSVAGGYNEQFF
TRBJ2-2,TRBV5-1,TRBD2,NA,TGCGCCAGCAGTTCCGGGACTAGGAACGGGGAGCTGTTTTTT,CASSSGTRNGELFF
TRBJ2-3,TRBV14,NA,NA,TGTGCCAGCAGCCAAGTACAGGGCGCTAGCACAGATACGCAGTATTTT,CASSQVQGASTDTQYF
TRBJ2-7,TRBV7-6,NA,NA,TGTGCCAGCAGCCTGGGGACTCCGGGGTACTACGAGCAGTACTTC,CASSLGTPGYYEQYF
TRBJ1-5,TRBV6-6,NA,NA,TGTGCCAGCAGTTCGACACAGGGAATCAATCAGCCCCAGCATTTT,CASSSTQGINQPQHF
TRBJ2-3,TRBV7-9,TRBD2,NA,TGTGCCAGCAGCTTTTATACCGTAGCGGGAGTAACAGATACGCAGTATTTT,CASSFYTVAGVTDTQYF
TRBJ2-3,TRBV19,TRBD2,NA,TGTGCCAGTAGTATAGTACTAGCGGGAGGGCCTCGCGTTGATACGCAGTATTTT,CASSIVLAGGPRVDTQYF
TRBJ2-4,TRBV28,NA,NA,TGTGCCAGCAGCGCGACTCTAGCCAAAAACATTCAGTACTTC,CASSATLAKNIQYF
TRBJ2-2,TRBV5-1,TRBD2,NA,TGCGCCAGCGGAGTAGCGGGAGTATCGACCGGGGAGCTGTTTTTT,CASGVAGVSTGELFF
TRBJ1-1,TRBV11-2,NA,NA,TGTGCCAGCAGCTTAGATGGAGGGATGGGCACTGAAGCTTTCTTT,CASSLDGGMGTEAFF
TRBJ2-3,TRBV6-6,TRBD2,NA,TGTGCCAGCAGGTTTAAGCGGGATTCCACAGATACGCAGTATTTT,CASRFKRDSTDTQYF
TRBJ2-4,TRBV30,NA,NA,TGTGCCTGGAGTGTAGGACAGAGGGCCAAAAACATTCAGTACTTC,CAWSVGQRAKNIQYF
TRBJ1-5,TRBV7-6,NA,few,TGTGCCAGCAGCCTGGCGGGTGGTAGCAATCAGCCCCAGCATTTT,CASSLAGGSNQPQHF